This paragraph covers one T cell receptor beta chain sequence. Antigen: not known. Thymic samples were excised during corrective heart operations. The donors were infants in Finland with congenital heart defects, otherwise immunologically healthy. The data belong to a study of human thymus T cells. General study points: Apparent bias marked the V and J gene usage of thymic and blood repertoires. Related work found strong thymic repertoire overlap between unrelated individuals.

The protocol was immunoSEQ multiplex PCR, while the TCRdb copy is restricted to in-frame clones and leaves out a portion. The repertoire includes 78,000 or so clones, 90% to 98% of them detected once, and roughly 0.028% sits in the top ten. The sample was thymus tissue. This sequence was found in a boy younger than two with a congenital heart defect but otherwise immunologically healthy.

DNA for the CDR3: TGTGCCAGCTCACGTACTTTAGGGGACACCATATATTTT. Amino acids: CASSRTLGDTIYF. V is TRBV18 and J is TRBJ1-3, with D perhaps TRBD1 (5 bases). Looked up from germline, CDR1 is KGHSH and CDR2 is LQKENI. This CDR3 comprises 13 residues. Trimming shortened V by 4 bases and J by 8 bases, and 12 bases separated the two germline ends.